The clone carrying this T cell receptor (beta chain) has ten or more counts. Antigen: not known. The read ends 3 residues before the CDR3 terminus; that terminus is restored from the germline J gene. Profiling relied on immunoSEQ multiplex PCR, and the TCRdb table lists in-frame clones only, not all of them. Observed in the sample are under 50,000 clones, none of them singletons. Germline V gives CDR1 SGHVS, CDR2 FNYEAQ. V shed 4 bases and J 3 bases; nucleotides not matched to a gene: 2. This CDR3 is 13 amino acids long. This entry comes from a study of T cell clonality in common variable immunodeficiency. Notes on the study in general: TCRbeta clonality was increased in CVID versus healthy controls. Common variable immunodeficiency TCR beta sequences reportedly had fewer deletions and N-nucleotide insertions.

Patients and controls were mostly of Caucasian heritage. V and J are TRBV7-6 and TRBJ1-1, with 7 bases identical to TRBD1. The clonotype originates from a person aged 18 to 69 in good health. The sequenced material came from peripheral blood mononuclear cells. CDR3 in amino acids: CASSYDRDTEAFF. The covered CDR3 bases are TGTGCCAGCAGCTATGACAGGGACACTGAA.